This is a list of T cell receptor beta chains from one sample in a study of a mutant IDH1 vaccine in newly diagnosed glioma. Generated by immunoSEQ multiplex PCR, the TCRdb table keeps only in-frame clones and is missing some. The sample contains about 25,000 clones, 93% of which appear only once. Sequencing was performed on PBMCs, taken from a glioma patient treated with radiotherapy, temozolomide or both. Every receptor here comes from a man aged 35-49 years with glioma. CDR3s include the opening cysteine and the closing phenylalanine or tryptophan. The order of the fields is V gene, clone size, D gene, J gene, CDR3 protein, CDR3 DNA. A D gene is named only where the DNA matches it firmly. Clone sizes are given selectively: once, few, many, or a class where the clone is expanded.

>TRBV18|-|-|TRBJ1-3
CASSAQGPLPGNTIYF
TGTGCCAGCTCAGCACAGGGACCTCTCCCTGGAAACACCATATATTTT
>TRBV28|-|TRBD1|TRBJ1-4
CATYLESEGAGEKLFF
TGTGCCACCTACCTTGAGTCGGAGGGGGCAGGGGAAAAACTGTTTTTT
>TRBV11-2|-|-|TRBJ2-5
CASSFSHQETQYF
TGTGCCAGCAGCTTTAGCCACCAAGAGACCCAGTACTTC
>TRBV4-2|-|TRBD1|TRBJ1-5
CASSQERGLSNQPQHF
TGTGCCAGCAGCCAAGAGAGGGGGCTAAGCAATCAGCCCCAGCATTTT
>TRBV27|-|-|TRBJ2-7
CASSSGSYEQYF
TGTGCCAGCAGTTCGGGGTCCTACGAGCAGTACTTC
>TRBV30|once|TRBD2|TRBJ2-1
CAWSIRSGTVYNEQFF
TGTGCCTGGAGTATCCGAAGCGGGACGGTATACAATGAGCAGTTCTTC
>TRBV27|-|-|TRBJ1-1
CASSPMGGEAFF
TGTGCCAGCAGCCCCATGGGGGGTGAAGCTTTCTTT
>TRBV5-5|-|-|TRBJ1-1
CASSFQEDMNTEAFF
TGTGCCAGCAGCTTCCAGGAAGACATGAACACTGAAGCTTTCTTT
>TRBV6-1|-|-|TRBJ1-2
CASLFLGSGYTF
TGTGCCAGCTTATTTCTGGGGAGTGGCTACACCTTC
>TRBV6-5|-|-|TRBJ1-1
CASSKRNTEAFF
TGTGCCAGCAGCAAAAGGAACACTGAAGCTTTCTTT
>TRBV19|-|TRBD1|TRBJ1-1
CASIPSGGSEEAFF
TGTGCCAGTATCCCCTCAGGGGGCTCCGAAGAAGCTTTCTTT
>TRBV21-1|-|-|TRBJ2-7
CASSKSVLTPLWDEQYF
TGTGCCAGCAGCAAAAGCGTACTGACCCCCCTCTGGGACGAGCAGTACTTC
>TRBV18|once|-|TRBJ1-3
CASSKDQTGSNTIYF
TGTGCCAGCTCCAAAGATCAAACTGGGAGCAACACCATATATTTT
>TRBV9|-|-|TRBJ2-7
CASSFGGGTSPYEQYF
TGTGCCAGCAGCTTCGGCGGGGGCACCAGCCCCTACGAGCAGTACTTC
>TRBV2|-|-|TRBJ1-2
CASSVTGDYGYTF
TGTGCCAGCAGCGTTACAGGAGACTATGGCTACACCTTC
>TRBV9|-|TRBD1|TRBJ1-2
CASSVSGTGVADGYTF
TGTGCCAGCAGCGTATCCGGGACAGGGGTAGCGGATGGCTACACCTTC
>TRBV5-6|-|TRBD1|TRBJ2-7
CASSSSGTDYEQYF
TGTGCCAGCAGCTCCTCCGGGACAGACTACGAGCAGTACTTC
>TRBV11-2|-|-|TRBJ1-2
CASSVTASRKTYGYTF
TGTGCCAGCAGCGTAACGGCAAGCAGAAAGACCTATGGCTACACCTTC
>TRBV11-2|-|-|TRBJ1-1
CASSDRGKNTEAFF
TGTGCCAGCAGCGATAGGGGTAAAAACACTGAAGCTTTCTTT
>TRBV6-1|-|-|TRBJ1-1
CASNQRSNTEAFF
TGTGCCAGCAACCAGAGGTCGAACACTGAAGCTTTCTTT
>TRBV5-1|-|-|TRBJ2-7
CASSLEDSYEQYF
TGCGCCAGCAGCTTGGAGGATAGTTACGAGCAGTACTTC
>TRBV27|-|TRBD1|TRBJ1-2
CASSKLNRGHGYTF
TGTGCCAGCAGTAAATTGAACAGGGGGCATGGCTACACCTTC
>TRBV6-1|-|-|TRBJ2-2
CASRWSRTGELFF
TGTGCCAGCAGATGGAGTCGCACCGGGGAGCTGTTTTTT
>TRBV2|-|TRBD1|TRBJ2-7
CASRDRAGEQYF
TGTGCCAGCAGGGACAGGGCTGGGGAGCAGTACTTC
>TRBV28|-|-|TRBJ1-2
CASSSPTRTVNYGYTF
TGTGCCAGCAGTTCCCCCACCCGGACAGTCAACTATGGCTACACCTTC
>TRBV10-3|-|TRBD1|TRBJ1-3
CATKTGRSSGNTIYF
TGTGCCACCAAGACAGGGAGGAGCTCTGGAAACACCATATATTTT
>TRBV5-1|-|TRBD2|TRBJ2-1
CASSLAGLAGRAEQFF
TGCGCCAGCAGCTTGGCTGGACTAGCGGGAAGGGCTGAGCAGTTCTTC
>TRBV19|-|-|TRBJ2-1
CASSQDSSYNEQFF
TGTGCCAGTAGTCAGGATAGCTCCTACAATGAGCAGTTCTTC
>TRBV28|-|-|TRBJ1-2
CASSLGRSGGGYTF
TGTGCCAGCAGTTTAGGACGGAGCGGGGGTGGCTACACCTTC
>TRBV5-1|-|TRBD1|TRBJ1-5
CASSQGQGQPQHF
TGCGCCAGCAGCCAAGGACAGGGCCAGCCCCAGCATTTT
>TRBV7-9|-|-|TRBJ1-4
CASSSREGREKLFF
TGTGCCAGCAGCTCTAGGGAGGGACGTGAAAAACTGTTTTTT
>TRBV11-2|-|-|TRBJ1-5
CASSVGKGQPQHF
TGTGCCAGCAGCGTAGGGAAGGGTCAGCCCCAGCATTTT
>TRBV19|few|TRBD1|TRBJ2-7
CASSPGTGGYEQYF
TGTGCCAGTAGTCCCGGGACAGGCGGGTACGAGCAGTACTTC
>TRBV7-8|-|-|TRBJ2-6
CASRHLTLLNSGANVLTF
TGTGCCAGCAGACACTTAACCCTCTTAAACTCTGGGGCCAACGTCCTGACTTTC
>TRBV6-7|-|-|TRBJ2-1
CASSYYLSTSRGNEQFF
TGTGCCAGCAGTTACTACCTGTCAACCTCAAGAGGCAATGAGCAGTTCTTC
>TRBV18|-|TRBD2|TRBJ2-5
CASSQLPGLATQETQYF
TGTGCCAGCTCACAACTACCGGGACTAGCGACTCAAGAGACCCAGTACTTC
>TRBV30|-|TRBD1|TRBJ1-1
CAWSEGASGGERAFF
TGTGCCTGGAGCGAAGGGGCCTCAGGGGGGGAGAGAGCTTTCTTT
>TRBV2|-|-|TRBJ1-6
CASSSPGANSPLHF
TGTGCCAGCAGCTCCCCGGGGGCTAATTCACCCCTCCACTTT
>TRBV6-4|-|-|TRBJ1-4
CASSDSSMGWGATNEKLFF
TGTGCCAGCAGTGACTCGAGTATGGGGTGGGGGGCAACTAATGAAAAACTGTTTTTT
>TRBV11-2|-|TRBD2|TRBJ2-2
CASSGLAGRRATGELFF
TGTGCCAGCAGCGGACTAGCGGGACGACGGGCCACCGGGGAGCTGTTTTTT